This TCR beta chain is drawn from a study of PD-1 blockade in classical Hodgkin lymphoma. Study outcomes and limitations: CD4+ TCR diversity, unlike CD8+, rose significantly by C4D1. According to reports, newly diagnosed patients had lower baseline TCR diversity than healthy donors, and relapsed/refractory patients had lower baseline TCR diversity still. It was among complete responders that baseline diversity resembled that of newly diagnosed patients.

Sequenced by immunoSEQ multiplex PCR; TCRdb stores in-frame clones only, minus some. Of approximately 29,000 clones in the sample, roughly 80% were seen once. CDR1 MDHEN and CDR2 SYDVKM come from the germline V gene. V lost 4 bases, J lost 12 bases, and 5 bases stayed unmatched. The CDR3 covers 13 residues. The time point here: cycle 4 day 1 (C4D1), after five to seven weeks of nivolumab. Autologous stem cell transplantation was followed by relapse in every patient, and brentuximab vedotin exposure varied. Using magnetic negative selection, the CD4+ T cells were separated out of thawed PBMCs. Progressive disease, partial response or complete response was each patient's best response. Points on this clone: As yet, its antigen is unknown.

The source material was CD4+ T cells from blood, sampled before the fourth cycle of nivolumab. The J gene is TRBJ2-7, the V gene TRBV28; 14 bases map to TRBD2. The sequence was obtained from a human donor with classical Hodgkin lymphoma. DNA of the CDR3: TGTGCCAGCAGTTGGGGGACTAGCGGGAGTAGGTACTTC. Its protein is CASSWGTSGSRYF.